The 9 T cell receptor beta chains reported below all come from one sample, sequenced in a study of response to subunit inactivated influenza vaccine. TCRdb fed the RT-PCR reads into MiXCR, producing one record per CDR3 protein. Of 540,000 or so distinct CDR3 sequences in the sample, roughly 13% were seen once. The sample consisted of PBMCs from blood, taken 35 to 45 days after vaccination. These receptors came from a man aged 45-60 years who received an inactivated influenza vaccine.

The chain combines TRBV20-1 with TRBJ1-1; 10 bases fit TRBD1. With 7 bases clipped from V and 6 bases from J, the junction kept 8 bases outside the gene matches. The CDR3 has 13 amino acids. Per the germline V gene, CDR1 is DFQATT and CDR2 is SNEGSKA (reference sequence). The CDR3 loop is CSEVRQGAAEAFF. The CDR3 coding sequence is TGCAGTGAAGTTAGACAGGGGGCGGCTGAAGCTTTCTTT.

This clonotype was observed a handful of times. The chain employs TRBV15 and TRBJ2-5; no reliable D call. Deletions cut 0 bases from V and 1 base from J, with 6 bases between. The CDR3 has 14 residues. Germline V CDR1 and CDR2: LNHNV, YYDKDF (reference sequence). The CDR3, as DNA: TGTGCCACCAGCAGAGAAGGCTTCCAAGAGACCCAGTACTTC. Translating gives CATSREGFQETQYF.

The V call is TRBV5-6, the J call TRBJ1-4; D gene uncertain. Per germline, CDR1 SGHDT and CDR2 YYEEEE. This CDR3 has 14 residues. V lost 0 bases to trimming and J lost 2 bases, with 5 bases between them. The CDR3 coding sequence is TGTGCCAGCAGCTTGGGGATGACTAATGAAAAACTGTTTTTT. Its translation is CASSLGMTNEKLFF. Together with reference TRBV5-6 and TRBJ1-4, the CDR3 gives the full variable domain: DAGVTQSPTHLIKTRGQQVTLRCSPKSGHDTVSWYQQALGQGPQFIFQYYEEEERQRGNFPDRFSGHQFPNYSSELNVNALLLGDSALYLCASSLGMTNEKLFFGSGTQLSVL.

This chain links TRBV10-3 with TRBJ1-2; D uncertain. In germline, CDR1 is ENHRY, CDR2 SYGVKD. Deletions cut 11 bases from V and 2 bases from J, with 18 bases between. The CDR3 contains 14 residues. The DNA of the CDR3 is TGTGCCTCCCAAGTCAATGGGGAGAACTATGGCTACACCTTC. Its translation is CASQVNGENYGYTF.

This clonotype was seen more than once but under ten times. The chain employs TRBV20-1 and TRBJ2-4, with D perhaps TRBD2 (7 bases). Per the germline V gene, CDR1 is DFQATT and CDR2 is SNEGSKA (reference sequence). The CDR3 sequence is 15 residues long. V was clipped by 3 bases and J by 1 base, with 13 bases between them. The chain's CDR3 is CSASRGGPAKNIQYF. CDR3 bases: TGCAGTGCTAGTAGGGGGGGGCCGGCCAAAAACATTCAGTACTTC.

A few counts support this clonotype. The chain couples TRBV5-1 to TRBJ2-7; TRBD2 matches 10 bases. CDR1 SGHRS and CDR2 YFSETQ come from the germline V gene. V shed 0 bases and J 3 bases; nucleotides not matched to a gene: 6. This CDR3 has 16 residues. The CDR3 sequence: CASSLGDGTSVYEQYF. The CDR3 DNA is TGCGCCAGCAGCTTGGGGGATGGGACTAGCGTCTACGAGCAGTACTTC.

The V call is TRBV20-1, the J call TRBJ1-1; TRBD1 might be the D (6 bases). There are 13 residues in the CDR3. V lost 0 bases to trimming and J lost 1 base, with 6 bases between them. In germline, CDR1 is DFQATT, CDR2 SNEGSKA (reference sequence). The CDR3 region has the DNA TGCAGTGCTAGAGAGACAGGGAACACTGAAGCTTTCTTT. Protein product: CSARETGNTEAFF.

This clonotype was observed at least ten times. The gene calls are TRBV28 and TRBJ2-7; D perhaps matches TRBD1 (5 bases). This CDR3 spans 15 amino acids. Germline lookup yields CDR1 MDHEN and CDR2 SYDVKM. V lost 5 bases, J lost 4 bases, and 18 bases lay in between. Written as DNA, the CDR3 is TGTGCCAGCAGTCTGAGACAGCTAAAAGGGTACGAGCAGTACTTC. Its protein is CASSLRQLKGYEQYF.

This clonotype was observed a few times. Written as DNA, the CDR3 is TGTGCCAGCAGTTTAGAAGGCAGGGGGTACACTGAAGCTTTCTTT. The encoded protein is CASSLEGRGYTEAFF. The V call is TRBV27, the J call TRBJ1-1; the match to TRBD1 covers 7 bases. The V and J ends lost 2 bases and 3 bases, in that order; junction bases with no gene match: 6. The CDR3 loop spans 15 amino acids. Germline CDR1 MNHEY, CDR2 SMNVEV (reference sequence).